The 12 T cell receptor beta chains given below trace back to one sample, sequenced in a study of T cell changes during pregnancy in multiple sclerosis. Assay: immunoSEQ multiplex PCR; the TCRdb copy retains only in-frame clones and omits some. The sample has 65,000 to 85,000 clones, 94% seen once. The sample consisted of peripheral blood, taken in the second trimester of pregnancy. These TCRs come from a female donor in good health, enrolled as a control in a pregnancy study.

The rearrangement uses TRBV5-1 and TRBJ1-1; 8 bases align to TRBD1. V lost 4 bases and J lost 5; bases outside the gene matches: 13. Germline CDR1 reads SGHRS; CDR2 reads YFSETQ. This CDR3 is 16 amino acids long. The DNA of the CDR3 is TGCGCCAGCAGCCGAGGACCAGGGGGCGAGGGTACTGAAGCTTTCTTT. Translated, it gives CASSRGPGGEGTEAFF.

The chain employs TRBV27 and TRBJ2-2; a weak D match, TRBD1 (5 bases). The ends were cut back, 5 bases at V and 6 bases at J, with 16 bases in the middle. Germline CDR1 and CDR2: MNHEY and SMNVEV (reference sequence). The CDR3 sequence is 15 residues long. As DNA, the CDR3 is TGTGCCAGCAGTGTAGCCAGGGCTCCTCCCGGGGAGCTGTTTTTT. As protein: CASSVARAPPGELFF.

This CDR3 reads CASSPTGVSNQPQHF. The CDR3 region has the DNA TGTGCCAGCAGTCCGACAGGGGTCAGCAATCAGCCCCAGCATTTT. The chain combines TRBV28 with TRBJ1-5, with 8 bases that match TRBD1. The germline V gene encodes CDR1 MDHEN and CDR2 SYDVKM. The CDR3 spans 15 residues. J lost 1 base, V lost 5 bases, and 4 bases had no gene match.

This chain connects TRBV6-4 to TRBJ2-1; 10 nucleotides agree with TRBD2. Losses at the gene ends were 1 base for V and 10 bases for J; bases not matched to a gene: 7. Germline CDR1 and CDR2: MRHNA and SNTAGT. CDR3 size: 15 residues. In nucleotides, the CDR3 is TGTGCCAGCAGTGACTTCCTAGCGGGAGTAAGAGAGCAGTTCTTC. This codes for CASSDFLAGVREQFF.

This clone was counted a single time. The chain uses TRBV5-6 and TRBJ2-5; TRBD2 agrees at 13 bases. This CDR3 is built from 16 residues. V shed 4 bases and J 5 bases; nucleotides not matched to a gene: 8. Germline V gives CDR1 SGHDT, CDR2 YYEEEE. The CDR3 here is CASSPLLAGGSETQYF. The CDR3 bases are TGTGCCAGCAGCCCGCTACTAGCGGGAGGGTCTGAGACCCAGTACTTC.

The chain carries TRBV10-3 and TRBJ2-7, with TRBD1 identical over 8 bases. Germline CDR1 reads ENHRY; CDR2 reads SYGVKD. Losses at the gene ends were 3 bases for V and 0 bases for J; bases not matched to a gene: 4. There are 15 residues in the CDR3. CDR3 DNA: TGTGCCATCAGTGACAGGACAGGGAGCTCCTACGAGCAGTACTTC. Encoded protein: CAISDRTGSSYEQYF.

This clone was counted once. The chain links TRBV30 to TRBJ2-1, with 7 bases aligning to TRBD1. The CDR3 is made up of 13 amino acids. V dropped 0 bases and J dropped 6; count of bases not matched to a gene: 2. Germline V gives CDR1 GTSNPN, CDR2 SVGIG (reference sequence). CDR3 loop: CAWSVGDSNEQFF. As DNA, the CDR3 is TGTGCCTGGAGTGTCGGGGACAGCAATGAGCAGTTCTTC.

The chain is built from TRBV28 and TRBJ2-3; 10 nucleotides align to TRBD2. Trimming cost V 5 bases and J 2 bases; bases outside gene matches: 4. In germline, CDR1 is MDHEN, CDR2 SYDVKM. The length of the CDR3 is 15 residues. The CDR3 bases are TGTGCCAGCAGTCCGAGCGGGAGGGCCACAGATACGCAGTATTTT. It codes for CASSPSGRATDTQYF.

This chain joins TRBV2 and TRBJ2-6, with no clear D. Looked up from germline, CDR1 is SNHLY and CDR2 is FYNNEI. The length of the CDR3 is 15 residues. Trimming left V 9 bases short and J 2 bases short, with 14 bases between. This CDR3 reads CASSVGSPGANVLTF. The CDR3 DNA reads as TGTGCCAGTTCGGTGGGCTCACCTGGGGCCAACGTCCTGACTTTC.

In this sample, this clone turned up once. The rearrangement uses TRBV30 and TRBJ1-4, with 9 bases fitting TRBD1. The V segment lost 3 bases and the J segment 5 bases; nucleotides outside the gene matches: 7. The length of the CDR3 is 15 residues. From germline, CDR1 is GTSNPN and CDR2 SVGIG (reference sequence). For the CDR3, the DNA is TGTGCCTGGAGCCCCGGACAGGGGCGCAATGAAAAACTGTTTTTT. This sequence encodes CAWSPGQGRNEKLFF.

The J gene is TRBJ2-7, the V gene TRBV18, with 7 bases that match TRBD2. The CDR3 is 17 amino acids. V was clipped by 3 bases and J by 1 base; unmatched bases: 12. From germline, CDR1 is KGHSH and CDR2 LQKENI. The CDR3 reads CASSPYFERDLSYEQYF. The DNA of the CDR3 is TGTGCCAGCTCACCCTATTTCGAGCGGGACCTTTCCTACGAGCAGTACTTC.

V is TRBV2 and J is TRBJ2-5, with 11 bases lining up with TRBD1. This CDR3 is built from 14 residues. Germline CDR1 and CDR2: SNHLY and FYNNEI. V was pared by 4 bases and J by 5 bases, with 3 bases of the junction left unmatched. The CDR3: CASSGTGGRETQYF. The CDR3 DNA is TGTGCCAGCAGTGGGACAGGGGGCCGGGAGACCCAGTACTTC.